This TCR beta chain was obtained from a study of blood T cell repertoires in COVID-19. For the study at large: T cells, B-cell-depleted T cells, or PBMCs supplied cDNA or gDNA.

Sequenced by immunoSEQ multiplex PCR; TCRdb stores in-frame clones only, minus some. The sample contains tens of thousands of clones, around 87% of which appear only once. The V end lost 3 bases, the J end lost 4 bases, and 13 bases lay between the germline ends. This CDR3 region has 15 residues. Germline loops: CDR1 SNHLY, CDR2 FYNNEI. The chain combines TRBV2 with TRBJ2-1, with a weak D call TRBD2 (6 bases). Sequences were obtained from peripheral blood. The source is a man in his 60s with active COVID-19. CDR3 amino acids: CASSEAGSIYNEQFF. As DNA, the CDR3 is TGTGCCAGCAGTGAGGCGGGGTCCATTTACAATGAGCAGTTCTTC.